Below are 6 T cell receptor beta chains sequenced from a single sample in a study of response to subunit inactivated influenza vaccine. TCRdb processed the RT-PCR reads anew with MiXCR; each CDR3 protein has one entry. The data show about 700,000 distinct CDR3 sequences, around 13% seen once. The starting material was PBMCs from blood, obtained 14 days before vaccination. The origin of the receptors is a man aged 45-60 years who received an inactivated influenza vaccine.

This clonotype was seen only a few times. The rearrangement uses TRBV12-3 or TRBV12-4 and TRBJ2-3, with TRBD1 matching 7 bases. The length of the CDR3 is 15 residues. Unmatched junction bases numbered 9, after V lost 1 base and J lost 8 bases. This CDR3 reads CASSLVPGGRGTQYF. DNA of the CDR3: TGTGCCAGCAGTTTAGTACCAGGGGGACGTGGTACGCAGTATTTT.

V usage is TRBV20-1 and J usage is TRBJ2-3; D tentatively reads TRBD1 or TRBD2 (5 bases each). The CDR3 has 13 residues. Germline loops: CDR1 DFQATT, CDR2 SNEGSKA (reference sequence). CDR3 DNA sequence: TGCAGGGGGCTCGGGGAAAGCACAGATACGCAGTATTTT. Translation gives CRGLGESTDTQYF.

This clonotype was seen a handful of times. This chain links TRBV12-3 or TRBV12-4 with TRBJ2-7; 15 bases agree with TRBD2. J gave up 7 bases and V 5 bases, and 12 bases lay outside the gene matches. The CDR3 has 17 residues. Here the CDR3 DNA reads TGTGCCAGCAGTCCTGGACTAGCGGGGGGGCCGCGTGATGAGCAGTACTTC. This codes for CASSPGLAGGPRDEQYF.

This clonotype was recorded a few times. J is TRBJ2-1 and V is TRBV5-1, with 10 bases aligning to TRBD2. CDR1 and CDR2 from the germline V gene are SGHRS and YFSETQ. J was trimmed by 5 bases and V by 3 bases; bases with no gene match: 5. CDR3 length equals 15 residues. The CDR3 sequence: CASSSLAGADNEQFF. The CDR3 nucleotides are TGCGCCAGCAGCTCCCTAGCGGGGGCCGACAATGAGCAGTTCTTC.

The V call is TRBV7-2, the J call TRBJ2-5, with D possibly being TRBD2 (6 bases). The CDR3 length is 14 residues. Germline-derived CDR1 and CDR2 are SGHTA and FQGNSA. The V gene lost 8 bases and the J gene lost 0 bases, with 13 bases spanning the gap. CDR3 region: CASSGRGNQETQYF. CDR3 sequence (DNA): TGTGCCAGCTCGGGACGGGGGAACCAAGAGACCCAGTACTTC.

The rearrangement links TRBV29-1 to TRBJ2-1; D gene unclear. CDR1 SQVTM and CDR2 ANQGSEA come from the germline V gene. This CDR3 is built from 14 residues. Deletions cut 4 bases from V and 3 bases from J, with 13 bases between. CDR3 nucleotides: TGCAGCGTTGGTCGGGCTAGTTACTACAATGAGCAGTTCTTC. Amino acids: CSVGRASYYNEQFF.